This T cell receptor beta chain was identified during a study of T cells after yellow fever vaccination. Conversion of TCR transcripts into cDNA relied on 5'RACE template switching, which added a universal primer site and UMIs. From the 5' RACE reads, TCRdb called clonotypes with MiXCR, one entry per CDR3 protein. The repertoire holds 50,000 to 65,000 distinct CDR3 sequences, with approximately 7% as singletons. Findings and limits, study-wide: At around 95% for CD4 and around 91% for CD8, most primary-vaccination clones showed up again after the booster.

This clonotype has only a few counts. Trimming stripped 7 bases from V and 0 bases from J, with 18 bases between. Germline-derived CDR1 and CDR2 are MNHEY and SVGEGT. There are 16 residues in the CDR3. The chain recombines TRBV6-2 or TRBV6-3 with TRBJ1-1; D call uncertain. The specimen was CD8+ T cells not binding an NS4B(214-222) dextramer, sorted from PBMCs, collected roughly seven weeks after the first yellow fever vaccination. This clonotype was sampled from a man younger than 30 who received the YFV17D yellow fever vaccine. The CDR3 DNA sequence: TGTGCCAGCACCCGAGGAGGGTCAGGAATGAACACTGAAGCTTTCTTT. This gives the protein CASTRGGSGMNTEAFF.